Below, 10 T cell receptor beta chains from the same sample are listed, as sequenced in a study of shared clonotypes between healthy human individuals. The protocol was immunoSEQ multiplex PCR, while the TCRdb copy is restricted to in-frame clones and leaves out a portion. The repertoire holds some 2.1 million clones, with over 85% as singletons. The naive CD8 fraction comprised CD45RO-negative cells positively selected for CCR7 and excluded terminally differentiated effector memory CD45RA+ cells. The specimen was naive CD8+ T cells sorted from blood. The receptors originated from a man aged 18 to 29 in good health.

The chain links TRBV11-2 to TRBJ2-1; no reliable D call. The CDR3 spans 14 residues. V lost 2 bases and J lost 3, with 8 bases in between. Germline-derived CDR1 and CDR2 are SGHAT and FQNNGV. The CDR3: CASSLSSSYNEQFF. The CDR3 DNA reads TGTGCCAGCAGCTTAAGTTCGAGCTACAATGAGCAGTTCTTC. The full variable domain, its missing parts supplied by reference TRBV11-2 and TRBJ2-1, is EAGVAQSPRYKIIEKRQSVAFWCNPISGHATLYWYQQILGQGPKLLIQFQNNGVVDDSQLPKDRFSAERLKGVDSTLKIQPAKLEDSAVYLCASSLSSSYNEQFFGPGTRLTVL.

The chain joins TRBV2 to TRBJ2-1, with 10 bases that match TRBD2. The CDR3 length is 16 residues. Germline V lookup: CDR1 SNHLY, CDR2 FYNNEI. V dropped 7 bases and J dropped 2; count of bases not matched to a gene: 8. The CDR3, as DNA: TGTGCCAGCACCGTCATAGCGGGGGGCCCCTACAATGAGCAGTTCTTC. As protein: CASTVIAGGPYNEQFF.

In regard to this clone: This specimen includes other DNA sequences encoding the same CDR3. The V call is TRBV6-5, the J call TRBJ2-7; D could derive from TRBD1 or TRBD2 (5 bases each). The germline V and J ends were trimmed by 0 bases and 0 bases, with 12 bases remaining between them. Germline V CDR1 and CDR2: MNHEY, SVGAGI. The CDR3 sequence is 16 residues long. CDR3 region: CASSYSVGESSYEQYF. The CDR3 DNA is TGTGCCAGCAGTTACTCTGTGGGGGAAAGCTCCTACGAGCAGTACTTC.

The rearrangement joins TRBV19 to TRBJ2-3, with D possibly called TRBD1 or TRBD2 (5 bases each). The V end lost 3 bases, the J end lost 4 bases, and 11 bases lay between the germline ends. Germline CDR1 and CDR2: LNHDA and SQIVND (reference sequence). The length of the CDR3 is 14 residues. Written as DNA, the CDR3 is TGTGCCAGTAGTATGGTCCCGGGACCAGATACGCAGTATTTT. Encoded protein: CASSMVPGPDTQYF.

The V and J genes are TRBV7-6 and TRBJ2-1, with D perhaps TRBD1 (5 bases). V was cut by 1 base and J by 6 bases, with 13 bases left in between. This CDR3 is 15 amino acids long. CDR1 is SGHVS and CDR2 is FNYEAQ in the germline V gene. The CDR3 DNA reads TGTGCCAGCAGCTTAGAGGCAGGGAATGGCAATGAGCAGTTCTTC. It translates to CASSLEAGNGNEQFF. The whole variable domain, remainder taken from reference TRBV7-6 and TRBJ2-1, is GAGVSQSPRYKVTKRGQDVALRCDPISGHVSLYWYRQALGQGPEFLTYFNYEAQQDKSGLPNDRFSAERPEGSISTLTIQRTEQRDSAMYRCASSLEAGNGNEQFFGPGTRLTVL.

The J gene is TRBJ1-4, the V gene TRBV2; 10 bases are shared with TRBD1. The CDR3 sequence is 18 residues long. Losses at the gene ends were 5 bases for V and 5 bases for J; bases not matched to a gene: 14. Germline loops: CDR1 SNHLY, CDR2 FYNNEI. CDR3 in amino acids: CASSLGTGARGLNEKLFF. The DNA for the CDR3 is TGTGCCAGCAGTCTTGGGACAGGGGCCCGGGGTCTCAATGAAAAACTGTTTTTT.

This chain connects TRBV11-2 to TRBJ2-3; no clear D. CDR1 and CDR2 from the germline V gene are SGHAT and FQNNGV. Trimming pared 5 bases from V and 2 bases from J, leaving 14 bases between. The CDR3 contains 15 residues. The CDR3 region is CASSPPGPYTDTQYF. The CDR3 DNA is TGTGCCAGCAGCCCCCCCGGGCCCTACACAGATACGCAGTATTTT.

As for this clone: This specimen includes other DNA sequences encoding the same CDR3. This chain uses TRBV27 with TRBJ1-5, with D hard to call. The CDR3 covers 14 residues. The germline V and J ends were trimmed by 3 bases and 1 base, with 7 bases remaining between them. The germline V gene has CDR1 MNHEY and CDR2 SMNVEV (reference sequence). For the CDR3, the DNA is TGTGCCAGCAGTTTTGGAGGGAGCAATCAGCCCCAGCATTTT. It is translated as CASSFGGSNQPQHF.

As for this clone: One end of the junction is discordant with germline, which a read error may explain. The V call is TRBV11-2, the J call TRBJ2-6; weak D call: TRBD1 (6 bases). Germline V CDR1 and CDR2: SGHAT, FQNNGV. The CDR3 is 15 residues long. The CDR3 loop reads CAGSLTGTGANVLTF. The DNA of the CDR3 is TGTGCCGGCAGCTTAACAGGGACTGGGGCCAACGTCCTGACTTTC.

For the CDR3, the DNA is TGTGCCAGCAGCCAAGGATGGGGTAATGGTGAGCAGTTCTTC. Its protein product is CASSQGWGNGEQFF. The V gene is TRBV14, the J gene TRBJ2-1; no firm D call. Trimming shortened V by 1 base and J by 9 bases, and 13 bases separated the two germline ends. CDR1 SGHDN and CDR2 FVKESK come from the germline V gene. This CDR3 contains 14 residues.